One sample yielded the 30 T cell receptor beta chains listed below, sequenced in a study of early T cells in non-severe SARS-CoV-2 infection. One entry per CDR3 protein results from TCRdb running MiXCR on the 5' RACE reads. The sample includes 50,000 to 70,000 distinct CDR3 sequences, 10% of them seen just once. Sequencing was done on a sample of whole blood. The source of these receptors is an adult who was a healthcare worker with PCR-confirmed SARS-CoV-2 infection or an uninfected control (not recorded which).

This clonotype has only a few counts. The chain has TRBV14 and TRBJ1-1; possibly TRBD1 for D (5 bases). The V gene lost 2 bases and the J gene lost 0 bases, with 13 bases spanning the gap. CDR3 length: 16 amino acids. Germline V gives CDR1 SGHDN, CDR2 FVKESK. The CDR3 nucleotides are TGTGCCAGCAGCCAACAGGGTGTGATCGTGAACACTGAAGCTTTCTTT. This translates into CASSQQGVIVNTEAFF.

This clonotype appeared many times. V gene TRBV27 combines with J gene TRBJ2-7; weak D call: TRBD2 (5 bases). Per germline, CDR1 MNHEY and CDR2 SMNVEV (reference sequence). The germline V and J ends were trimmed by 6 bases and 0 bases, with 15 bases remaining between them. The length of the CDR3 is 15 residues. The CDR3 loop reads CASRRSGGLSYEQYF. The CDR3 nucleotides read TGTGCCAGCAGACGTTCAGGAGGCCTCTCCTACGAGCAGTACTTC.

This clonotype appeared many times. The CDR3 DNA is TGTGCCAGCAGCGGGACTAGCGCCTACAATGAGCAGTTCTTC. As protein: CASSGTSAYNEQFF. The V and J genes are TRBV6-2 or TRBV6-3 and TRBJ2-1; TRBD2 aligns across 10 bases. Germline V gene sequence: CDR1 MNHEY, CDR2 SVGEGT. This CDR3 comprises 14 residues. V dropped 6 bases and J dropped 2; count of bases not matched to a gene: 1.

This clonotype was recorded at least ten times. The V call is TRBV6-5, the J call TRBJ1-6, with 10 bases identical to TRBD1. Germline CDR1 MNHEY, CDR2 SVGAGI. The ends lost 5 bases at V and 14 bases at J; junction bases unmatched: 15. This CDR3 spans 16 amino acids. CDR3 sequence (DNA): TGTGCCAGCAGTCAGCGGACAGGGGGGGGTCTGGGAACCCTCCACTTT. Its protein product is CASSQRTGGGLGTLHF.

This clonotype appeared a few times. This sequence joins TRBV5-1 and TRBJ1-5, with a weak D call TRBD1 (5 bases). The CDR3 length is 15 residues. Trimming took off 0 bases at V and 2 bases at J, with 9 bases between the two ends. Germline V gives CDR1 SGHRS, CDR2 YFSETQ. This chain's CDR3 is CASSLGPGGNQPQHF. The DNA for the CDR3 is TGCGCCAGCAGCTTGGGGCCGGGGGGCAATCAGCCCCAGCATTTT.

This clonotype was detected a few times. V usage is TRBV9 and J usage is TRBJ2-1; 9 positions agree with TRBD2. This CDR3 region has 18 residues. Germline loops: CDR1 SGDLS, CDR2 YYNGEE. The V gene end was trimmed by 4 bases and the J gene end by 7 bases; junction bases not matched to a gene: 18. The CDR3 loop is CASSPPGGREGRANEQFF. The CDR3 DNA reads TGTGCCAGCAGCCCCCCTGGGGGGCGGGAGGGCCGAGCGAATGAGCAGTTCTTC.

This clonotype was seen repeatedly, ten times or more. The chain uses TRBV29-1 and TRBJ2-7; a weak D match, TRBD2 (6 bases). Deletions cut 6 bases from V and 0 bases from J, with 12 bases between. This CDR3 contains 13 residues. Germline CDR1 is SQVTM and CDR2 is ANQGSEA. The CDR3 protein is CSVRRDFSYEQYF. The CDR3 DNA sequence: TGCAGCGTCCGGCGGGACTTCTCCTACGAGCAGTACTTC.

This sequence joins TRBV27 and TRBJ2-7; a possible D gene is TRBD1 (6 bases). V dropped 5 bases and J dropped 0 bases, with 11 bases sitting between them. Germline V gene lookup returns CDR1 MNHEY and CDR2 SMNVEV (reference sequence). This CDR3 comprises 14 residues. CDR3 DNA sequence: TGTGCCAGCAGTCCCACGGGACACTCCTACGAGCAGTACTTC. Protein: CASSPTGHSYEQYF.

The J gene is TRBJ2-1, the V gene TRBV5-1; D is unclear. Germline V lookup: CDR1 SGHRS, CDR2 YFSETQ. The V end was cut by 4 bases, the J end by 3 bases, with 11 bases between. The CDR3 contains 14 residues. CDR3 amino acids: CASSGPPYYNEQFF. In DNA, the CDR3 is TGCGCCAGCAGCGGCCCCCCCTACTACAATGAGCAGTTCTTC.

The chain employs TRBV7-9 and TRBJ2-2; D is unclear. Deletions cut 1 base from V and 6 bases from J, with 9 bases between. The germline CDR1 and CDR2 sequences are SEHNR and FQNEAQ (reference sequence). This CDR3 has 14 amino acids. The CDR3 reads CASSLGSGPGELFF. The CDR3 DNA follows: TGTGCCAGCAGCTTAGGTAGTGGACCCGGGGAGCTGTTTTTT. Combining the CDR3 with reference TRBV7-9 and TRBJ2-2 gives the whole variable domain DTGVSQNPRHKITKRGQNVTFRCDPISEHNRLYWYRQTLGQGPEFLTYFQNEAQLEKSRLLSDRFSAERPKGSFSTLEIQRTEQGDSAMYLCASSLGSGPGELFFGEGSRLTVL.

This clonotype came up a few times. The chain couples TRBV20-1 to TRBJ1-1, with a tentative D call TRBD1 (5 bases). Trimming cost V 3 bases and J 2 bases, with 10 bases left between them. The CDR3 sequence is 13 residues long. Germline loops: CDR1 DFQATT, CDR2 SNEGSKA (reference sequence). CDR3: CSARDIVNTEAFF. CDR3 nucleotide sequence: TGCAGTGCTAGGGACATTGTCAACACTGAAGCTTTCTTT.

Ten or more counts support this clonotype. The chain carries TRBV12-3 or TRBV12-4 and TRBJ2-6; D is tentatively TRBD1 or TRBD2 (5 bases each). V gave up 8 bases and J gave up 2 bases, with 16 bases separating them. The CDR3 contains 16 residues. The CDR3 DNA is TGTGCCAGCCACCCCGGGACGGTGGCTGGGGCCAACGTCCTGACTTTC. It is translated as CASHPGTVAGANVLTF.

This rearrangement joins TRBV7-2 to TRBJ2-3; possible D gene TRBD1, 5 bases. The germline V gene encodes CDR1 SGHTA and CDR2 FQGNSA. Trimming left V 1 base short and J 4 bases short, with 9 bases between. The CDR3 covers 14 residues. CDR3 coding DNA: TGTGCCAGCAGCTTAGGTGCAGGGTCAGATACGCAGTATTTT. Translated: CASSLGAGSDTQYF.

This clonotype was picked up many times. The genes are TRBV6-1 and TRBJ1-1; D is ambiguous. The CDR3 is 13 residues long. The V gene lost 2 bases and the J gene lost 8 bases, with 12 bases spanning the gap. Per the germline V gene, CDR1 is MNHNS and CDR2 is SASEGT. CDR3 bases: TGTGCCAGCAGTGAAAGGGCACGCCAAGAAGCTTTCTTT. Protein sequence: CASSERARQEAFF.

The sample holds many counts of this clonotype. This rearrangement joins TRBV29-1 to TRBJ2-3; 9 bases align to TRBD2. V lost 7 bases to trimming and J lost 5 bases; unmatched junction nucleotides: 7. Germline V gene data show CDR1 as SQVTM and CDR2 as ANQGSEA. This CDR3 spans 13 amino acids. The CDR3 nucleotides read TGCAGCGGAATAGCGGGAGAGGTAGATACGCAGTATTTT. Residues: CSGIAGEVDTQYF.

This clonotype was recorded a few times. The V and J genes are TRBV24-1 and TRBJ1-2, with a weak D call TRBD1 (5 bases). The CDR3 consists of 15 residues. Germline lookup yields CDR1 KGHDR and CDR2 SFDVKD. V gave up 3 bases and J gave up 8 bases, with 18 bases separating them. The CDR3 region is CATSDPVTGRGGYTF. The DNA for the CDR3 is TGTGCCACCAGTGATCCAGTAACGGGACGCGGGGGCTACACCTTC.

The sample holds a few counts of this clonotype. The chain uses TRBV20-1 and TRBJ1-2; 8 bases match TRBD1. Unmatched junction bases numbered 8, after V lost 4 bases and J lost 4 bases. Looked up from germline, CDR1 is DFQATT and CDR2 is SNEGSKA (reference sequence). The CDR3 totals 14 residues. The CDR3 DNA follows: TGCAGTGCTACCCCGGACAGGGCTAGCTATGGCTACACCTTC. The encoded protein is CSATPDRASYGYTF.

The genes are TRBV20-1 and TRBJ2-1, with TRBD2 matching 9 bases. The length of the CDR3 is 16 residues. V gave up 3 bases and J gave up 4 bases; unmatched junction bases: 10. CDR1 and CDR2 (germline): DFQATT, SNEGSKA (reference sequence). CDR3 in amino acids: CSASTAGTSSYNEQFF. The CDR3 DNA follows: TGCAGTGCTAGTACCGCCGGGACTAGCAGTTACAATGAGCAGTTCTTC.

This clonotype was observed a few times. This rearrangement joins TRBV7-6 to TRBJ2-3; D may be TRBD1 or TRBD2 (6 bases each). CDR1 and CDR2 from the germline V gene are SGHVS and FNYEAQ. This CDR3 comprises 17 residues. Trimming took 5 bases from V and 0 from J, leaving 18 bases between them. The CDR3 loop reads CASSPDVQGTSTDTQYF. In DNA form, the CDR3 reads TGTGCCAGCAGCCCGGATGTGCAGGGGACTAGCACAGATACGCAGTATTTT.

The genes are TRBV7-9 and TRBJ2-6, with D unclear. This CDR3 spans 14 amino acids. The germline gives CDR1 SEHNR, CDR2 FQNEAQ (reference sequence). V shed 6 bases and J shed 12 bases, with 18 bases lying between them. CDR3 in DNA: TGTGCCAGCAGGAGTACAGAGGCCCCGGGCGTCCTGACTTTC. Its translation is CASRSTEAPGVLTF.

Points on this clonotype: A read error may explain this, as a much larger clone is one base away. The chain is built from TRBV4-1 and TRBJ2-1; D is uncertain. In germline, CDR1 is MGHRA, CDR2 YSYEKL. The CDR3 has 15 amino acids. CDR3 sequence reads: CASSQGIGSYNGQFF. The CDR3 coding sequence is TGCGCCAGCAGCCAAGGTATAGGGTCCTACAATGGGCAGTTCTTC.

V usage is TRBV18 and J usage is TRBJ2-3, with a tentative D call TRBD2 (5 bases). The V and J ends lost 2 bases and 0 bases respectively, with 9 bases between them. Germline CDR1 KGHSH, CDR2 LQKENI. This CDR3 has 15 amino acids. The CDR3 reads CASSPRGYSTDTQYF. The CDR3 coding sequence is TGTGCCAGCTCACCAAGAGGGTACAGCACAGATACGCAGTATTTT. The full variable domain, with the rest looked up from reference TRBV18 and TRBJ2-3, is NAGVMQNPRHLVRRRGQEARLRCSPMKGHSHVYWYRQLPEEGLKFMVYLQKENIIDESGMPKERFSAEFPKEGPSILRIQQVVRGDSAAYFCASSPRGYSTDTQYFGPGTRLTVL.

This clonotype was recorded a few times. The V and J genes are TRBV10-3 and TRBJ2-4, with 7 nucleotides matching TRBD1. After removal of 6 bases from V and 6 bases from J, the junction contained 8 bases not matched to a gene. The germline V gene has CDR1 ENHRY and CDR2 SYGVKD. The CDR3 totals 14 residues. In DNA, the CDR3 is TGTGCCATCAGCCTAGGGGGCGGAGGAAACATTCAGTACTTC. Translating gives CAISLGGGGNIQYF.

This clonotype has ten or more counts. This sequence joins TRBV5-1 and TRBJ2-1, with 11 bases fitting TRBD1. V lost 4 bases to trimming and J lost 4 bases; unmatched junction nucleotides: 4. This CDR3 region has 15 residues. In germline, CDR1 is SGHRS, CDR2 YFSETQ. CDR3 amino acids: CASSGQGAGYNEQFF. As DNA, the CDR3 is TGCGCCAGCAGCGGACAGGGGGCGGGATACAATGAGCAGTTCTTC.

This clonotype was counted many times. The rearrangement uses TRBV11-2 and TRBJ2-7, with D possibly being TRBD1 (6 bases). The germline CDR1 and CDR2 sequences are SGHAT and FQNNGV. V was trimmed by 0 bases and J by 7 bases, leaving 13 bases between them. The CDR3 is 14 residues long. The CDR3 DNA reads TGTGCCAGCAGCTTAGATACAGGGACGGGGGAGCAGTACTTC. It specifies CASSLDTGTGEQYF.

Many counts were recorded for this clonotype. CDR3 DNA: TGCGCCAGCAGCCCCGGTGTTTTCGACGCCGGCGCCAACGTCCTGACTTTC. It codes for CASSPGVFDAGANVLTF. The chain uses TRBV5-1 and TRBJ2-6; D unresolved. V shed 4 bases and J shed 7 bases, with 21 bases lying between them. CDR3 length: 17 residues. Germline CDR1 SGHRS, CDR2 YFSETQ.

This clonotype showed up just a few times. The chain is built from TRBV6-2 or TRBV6-3 and TRBJ1-5; no reliable D call. CDR3 length equals 13 residues. The ends were cut back, 7 bases at V and 2 bases at J, with 9 bases in the middle. CDR1 is MNHEY and CDR2 is SVGEGT in the germline V gene. The DNA for the CDR3 is TGTGCCAGCACCGAAACCGGCAATCAGCCCCAGCATTTT. It encodes CASTETGNQPQHF.

This clonotype was recorded at least ten times. The rearrangement uses TRBV11-2 and TRBJ2-2; a weak D match, TRBD2 (6 bases). This CDR3 comprises 15 residues. Germline CDR1 and CDR2: SGHAT and FQNNGV. V lost 0 bases and J lost 4, with 9 bases in between. CDR3 amino acids: CASSLELAGTGELFF. The CDR3 DNA reads as TGTGCCAGCAGCTTAGAACTAGCAGGCACCGGGGAGCTGTTTTTT.

In DNA form, the CDR3 reads TGTGCCAGCAGCTTAAGGGCTGGCTACACCTTC. Protein sequence: CASSLRAGYTF. This rearrangement joins TRBV7-9 to TRBJ1-2, with no clear D. CDR3 length: 11 amino acids. Trimming cost V 2 bases and J 7 bases, with 5 bases left between them. The V gene's germline CDR1 is SEHNR and CDR2 FQNEAQ (reference sequence).

The chain combines TRBV5-6 with TRBJ2-1; no clear D gene. Germline V CDR1 and CDR2: SGHDT, YYEEEE. V was clipped by 0 bases and J by 5 bases, with 3 bases between them. The CDR3 is 12 amino acids. CDR3 DNA sequence: TGTGCCAGCAGCTTGGACCACAATGAGCAGTTCTTC. This encodes CASSLDHNEQFF. Full variable domain (remainder filled in from reference TRBV5-6 and TRBJ2-1): DAGVTQSPTHLIKTRGQQVTLRCSPKSGHDTVSWYQQALGQGPQFIFQYYEEEERQRGNFPDRFSGHQFPNYSSELNVNALLLGDSALYLCASSLDHNEQFFGPGTRLTVL.